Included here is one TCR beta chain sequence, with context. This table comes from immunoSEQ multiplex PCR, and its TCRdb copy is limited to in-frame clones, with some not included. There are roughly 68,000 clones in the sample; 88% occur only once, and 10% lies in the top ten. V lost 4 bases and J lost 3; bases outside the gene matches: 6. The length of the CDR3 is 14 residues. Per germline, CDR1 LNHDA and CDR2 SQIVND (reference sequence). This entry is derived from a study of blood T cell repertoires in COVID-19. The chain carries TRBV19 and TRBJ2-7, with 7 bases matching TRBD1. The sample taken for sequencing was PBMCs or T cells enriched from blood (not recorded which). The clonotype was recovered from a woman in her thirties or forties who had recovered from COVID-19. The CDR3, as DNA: TGTGCCAGTAGTAGACAGGGCCGAGTCTACGAGCAGTACTTC. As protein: CASSRQGRVYEQYF.